The entry that follows covers one T cell receptor beta chain sequence. No antigen is known for it. The data were produced by immunoSEQ multiplex PCR, yet TCRdb's version contains in-frame clones alone and is incomplete. The repertoire holds more than 95,000 clones, with 75% to 90% as singletons. V was shortened by 0 bases and J by 1 base, with 9 bases between the two germline ends. Germline CDR1 GTSNPN, CDR2 SVGIG (reference sequence). CDR3 length: 14 residues. This record belongs to a study of identifying expanded T cells in peripheral blood. Study results and caveats: Over about two and four weeks, about 16 and 20 clones changed, versus around 1.2 between replicates. Variance in clone template counts between roughly 2-week samples significantly increased with total template count across all healthy donors.

Collection occurred without any documented infections or immune events in donors. The sample taken for sequencing was blood. The source of this sequence is a person aged 18 to 70 in good health. The chain is built from TRBV30 and TRBJ2-5, with a tentative D call TRBD1 (5 bases). CDR3 loop: CAWSVHRGQETQYF. The CDR3 DNA sequence: TGTGCCTGGAGTGTACATAGGGGCCAAGAGACCCAGTACTTC.